Given below is one T cell receptor beta chain in context. This clonotype was seen at least ten times. The target of this receptor is not known. Base qualities are not provided; no much larger clone lies one nucleotide away. To prepare the library, 5' RACE was applied. Sequenced using an Illumina HiSeq 2000. Template switching added a universal primer binding site, and the final cDNA carried a unique molecular identifier that allowed TCR cDNA molecules to be counted accurately. Specific primers in the conserved constant-segment region were used to synthesize first-strand cDNA for TCR alpha and beta chains. Each cDNA library was double barcoded, with a SMART-Mk sample barcode plus Illumina barcodes, to control for contamination. Two successive PCR steps introduced TruSeq adapter sequences along with Illumina sample barcodes. TCR alpha and beta cDNA libraries were sequenced on the Illumina HiSeq platform with custom primers. The original pipeline was this. Raw reads were processed with MiGEC to extract unique molecular identifiers, and MiXCR was used to determine CDR3 positions. For each individual, recombination models were inferred using an EM algorithm with the repgenHMM and IGoR tools. The tcR package in R was used for shared clonotype analysis, with sharing normalized by the product of cloneset sizes. Out-of-frame nonproductive sequences were analyzed to study raw recombination free of thymic and clonal selection effects. TCRdb redid the processing of the public reads, applying fastp at Q25 and MiXCR, and retained in-frame beta chains. Rows with a matching CDR3 protein are joined into one entry that keeps the most common DNA and genes. TCRdb, not the authors, supplied the V and J calls. The sample has roughly 250,000 distinct CDR3 sequences on record, about 14% of them singletons. 8.8% of the sample comes from the top ten.

This sample is drawn from a study of identical twins (dated by TCRdb to 2016 to 2017). For the wider study: The study deep-sequenced TCR alpha and beta repertoires from monozygotic twins, unrelated adults of various ages and cord blood to test whether fetal clonotypes persist. To rule out contamination, the twin experiments were replicated at different times with different library preparation protocols.

Every donor was a healthy Caucasian. Using Miltenyi CD45RO+ enrichment and human naive T-cell isolation kits, memory (CD45RO+) and naive T cells were isolated from PBMC. Study-wide conclusions, independent of this receptor: Compared with coincidental sharing between unrelated individuals, out-of-frame TCR alpha sequences shared between twins showed an excess of sequences with low generation probability. Fewer insertions were carried by abundant cord blood beta clonotypes, a similar but weaker trend appeared in young adult naive repertoires, and no such trend appeared in memory repertoires. Because the same donors could not be followed over many years, the conclusions depended on cross-sectional statistical analysis. In monozygotic twins, recombination models systematically underestimated out-of-frame TCR alpha sharing, but the models matched the sharing seen between unrelated individuals. Zero-insertion analyses could be partly confounded by invariant T cells such as MAIT and iNKT, although diverse VJ usage argued against such confounding for most clonotypes. The excess sharing between twins in beta out-of-frame sequences was weaker because fewer shared sequences reduced the signal-to-noise ratio.

According to the germline V gene, CDR1 reads MGHRA and CDR2 reads YSYEKL. Including cysteine and phenylalanine, the CDR3 has 14 amino acids. Only the CDR3 part of the read is kept: 42 bases, read in frame from the first base. At the junction V is shortened by 0 bases and J by 5 bases, with 9 bases in between. The sequence was obtained from a young woman in good health. The chain joins TRBV4-1 to TRBJ2-3; the D match is possibly TRBD1 or TRBD2, with 5 bases aligned in each. Material for sequencing was memory (CD45RO+) T cells sorted from blood. The cell subset or site label on this specimen signifies: CD45RO+ enriched T cells. Here is the DNA: TGCGCCAGCAGCCAAGAGAGAGGGGAAGATACGCAGTATTTT. Its translation is CASSQERGEDTQYF.